A selection of T cell receptor beta chains follows, all from one sample in a study of T cell repertoires in aging, cancer and after chemotherapy. MiXCR was run by TCRdb on the multiplex PCR reads, yielding one entry per CDR3 protein. The sample has 7,000 to 8,500 distinct CDR3 sequences, around half seen once. The sample was blood. These receptors were taken from a human donor with a solid tumor. The CDR3 runs from the conserved cysteine through the conserved F or W. A D gene is named only where the DNA matches it firmly. Some rows mark clone size as missing; the rest say once, few, many or name a class of expanded clone.

TRBJ2-2,few,-,TRBV11-2,TGTGCCAGCAGCTTAGTCAGACAGAACACCGGGGAGCTGTTTTTT,CASSLVRQNTGELFF
TRBJ2-5,-,TRBD2,TRBV12-3/TRBV12-4,TGTGCCAGCAGTTTTGGGCTAGCGGGAGAGACCCAGTACTTC,CASSFGLAGETQYF
TRBJ2-3,-,-,TRBV7-2,TGTGCCAGCAGGATGAGCGTTAGCACAGATACGCAGTATTTT,CASRMSVSTDTQYF
TRBJ2-3,-,-,TRBV27,TGTGCCAGCAGCCAGGGGGGGTACACAGATACGCAGTATTTT,CASSQGGYTDTQYF
TRBJ2-7,-,TRBD2,TRBV28,TGTGCCAGCAGTTTAGGTATCGGGAGGGGCGAGCAGTACTTC,CASSLGIGRGEQYF
TRBJ2-7,-,TRBD1,TRBV7-9,TGTGCCAGCAGCTCTCGCCCAGGGGGCGAGCAGTACTTC,CASSSRPGGEQYF
TRBJ2-2,few,TRBD2,TRBV7-6,TGTGCCAGCAGCTTAGGGCTGCGTGGGAGGGGTAACACCGGGGAGCTGTTTTTT,CASSLGLRGRGNTGELFF
TRBJ1-2,-,-,TRBV18,TGTGCCAGCTCACCCACCATTGGAGGCTACACCTTC,CASSPTIGGYTF
TRBJ1-2,few,-,TRBV19,TGTGCCAGTACAAGACCGGGAACCTATGGCTACACCTTC,CASTRPGTYGYTF
TRBJ1-2,-,-,TRBV20-1,TGCAGTGCTCGTACAGGGTCCTATGGCTACACCTTC,CSARTGSYGYTF
TRBJ1-2,-,-,TRBV5-1,TGCGCCAGCAGCTTTGAAGCGGGACATCGAAGCTACACCTTC,CASSFEAGHRSYTF
TRBJ1-4,-,-,TRBV12-3/TRBV12-4,TGTGCCAGCAGTTTAGTATTCGCGGGGGCTGAAAAACTGTTTTTT,CASSLVFAGAEKLFF
TRBJ2-7,-,TRBD2,TRBV7-2,TGTGCCAGCAGCTCAGAGCGGGGCTACGAGCAGTACTTC,CASSSERGYEQYF
TRBJ2-1,-,-,TRBV5-1,TGCGCCAGCAGCCAGAGCACAGGGAGCAATGAGCAGTTCTTC,CASSQSTGSNEQFF
TRBJ2-3,-,TRBD2,TRBV11-3,TGTGCCAGCAGCTTACTAGCGGGAGGGACAGATACGCAGTATTTT,CASSLLAGGTDTQYF
TRBJ2-2,-,-,TRBV7-2,TGTGCCAGCAGCTTAAAACGGGACACCGGGGAGCTGTTTTTT,CASSLKRDTGELFF
TRBJ2-2,few,TRBD2,TRBV4-3,TGCGCCAGCAGCCAATCCGGGGGGGTCCCCGGGGAGCTGTTTTTT,CASSQSGGVPGELFF
TRBJ1-4,-,-,TRBV6-1,TGTGCCAGCAGTACCCGGGGTCATGCAACTAATGAAAAACTGTTTTTT,CASSTRGHATNEKLFF
TRBJ2-1,-,TRBD2,TRBV27,TGTGCCAGCAGTTTTAGCGGGGACTACAATGAGCAGTTCTTC,CASSFSGDYNEQFF
TRBJ2-2,-,-,TRBV5-6,TGTGCCAGCAGCTCGGCAGGGGGGCAATCGCTGTTTTTT,CASSSAGGQSLFF
TRBJ1-1,few,-,TRBV19,TGTGCCAGTAGTATAGATCCGGGAGGGAACACTGAAGCTTTCTTT,CASSIDPGGNTEAFF
TRBJ2-7,-,TRBD2,TRBV14,TGTGCCAGCAGCCTATTAGCGGGAGGGCCAAGCGAGCAGTACTTC,CASSLLAGGPSEQYF
TRBJ2-5,-,TRBD2,TRBV20-1,TGCAGTGCTATCCGAGGGGTAGCGGGAGGTACGGTAGAGACCCAGTACTTC,CSAIRGVAGGTVETQYF
TRBJ1-2,-,-,TRBV6-2/TRBV6-3,TGTGCCAGCAGCTACGGCGGAGGGGTGGTTGGCTACACCTTC,CASSYGGGVVGYTF
TRBJ1-6,few,-,TRBV7-2,TGTGCCAGCAGCCTCGACAGGTTTAATTCACCCCTCCACTTT,CASSLDRFNSPLHF
TRBJ2-7,-,TRBD1,TRBV20-1,TGCAGTGCTAGAGTTCCGGACAGGGGATACGAGCAGTACTTC,CSARVPDRGYEQYF
TRBJ2-7,-,-,TRBV28,TGTGCCAGCACCCCAGCCCTAGCTGAAAACGAGCAGTACTTC,CASTPALAENEQYF
TRBJ1-3,-,-,TRBV20-1,TGCAGTGCTAGAACAGGAAACACCATATATTTT,CSARTGNTIYF